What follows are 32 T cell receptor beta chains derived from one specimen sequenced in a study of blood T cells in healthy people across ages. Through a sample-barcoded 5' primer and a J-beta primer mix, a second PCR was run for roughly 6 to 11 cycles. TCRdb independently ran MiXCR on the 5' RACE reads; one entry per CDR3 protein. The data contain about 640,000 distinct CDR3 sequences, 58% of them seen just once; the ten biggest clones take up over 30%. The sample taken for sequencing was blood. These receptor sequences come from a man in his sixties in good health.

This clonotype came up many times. The CDR3 protein is CASSLGLEETQYF. CDR3 nucleotide sequence: TGTGCCAGCAGCCTCGGACTAGAAGAGACCCAGTACTTC. The rearrangement links TRBV12-3 or TRBV12-4 to TRBJ2-5, with 7 positions matching TRBD2. The V gene end was trimmed by 6 bases and the J gene end by 3 bases; junction bases not matched to a gene: 4. This CDR3 region has 13 residues.

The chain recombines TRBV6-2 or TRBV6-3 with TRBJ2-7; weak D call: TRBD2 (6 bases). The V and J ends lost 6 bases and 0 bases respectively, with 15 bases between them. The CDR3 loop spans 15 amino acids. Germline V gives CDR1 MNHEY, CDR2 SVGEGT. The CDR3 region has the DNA TGTGCCAGCAGGACCGGGACGGGAGCCTCCTACGAGCAGTACTTC. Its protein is CASRTGTGASYEQYF.

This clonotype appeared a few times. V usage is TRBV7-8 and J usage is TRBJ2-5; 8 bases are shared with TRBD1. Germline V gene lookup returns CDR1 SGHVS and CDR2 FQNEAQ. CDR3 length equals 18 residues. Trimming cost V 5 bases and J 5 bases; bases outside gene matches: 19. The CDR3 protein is CASSKVDRDFSQRETQYF. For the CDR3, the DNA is TGTGCCAGCAGCAAGGTGGACAGGGATTTTAGTCAGCGGGAGACCCAGTACTTC.

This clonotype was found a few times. The CDR3 bases are TGTGCCACCAGCAGACCTCCCAATGACAGGGTATACGAGCAGTACTTC. It encodes CATSRPPNDRVYEQYF. The rearrangement links TRBV15 to TRBJ2-4; 7 positions match TRBD1. The J call may not be correct, given that the DNA end is closer to TRBJ2-7. CDR3 size: 16 residues. CDR1 is LNHNV, CDR2 YYDKDF, per germline (reference sequence).

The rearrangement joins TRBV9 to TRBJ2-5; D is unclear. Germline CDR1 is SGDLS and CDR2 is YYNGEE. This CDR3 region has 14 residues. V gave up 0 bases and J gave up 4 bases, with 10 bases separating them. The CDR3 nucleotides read TGTGCCAGCAGCGTAGAGTGGTCGGCAGAGACCCAGTACTTC. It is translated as CASSVEWSAETQYF.

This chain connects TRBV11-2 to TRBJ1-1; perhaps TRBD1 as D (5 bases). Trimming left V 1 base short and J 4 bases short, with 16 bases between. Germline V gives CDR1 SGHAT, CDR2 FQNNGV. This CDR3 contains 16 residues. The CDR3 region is CASSLATQGFGTEAFF. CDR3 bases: TGTGCCAGCAGCTTAGCTACCCAGGGTTTTGGCACTGAAGCTTTCTTT.

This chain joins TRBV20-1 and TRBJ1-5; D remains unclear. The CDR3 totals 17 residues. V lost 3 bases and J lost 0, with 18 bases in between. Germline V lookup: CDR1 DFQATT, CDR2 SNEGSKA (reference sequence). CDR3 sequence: CSASDTGYSYSNQPQHF. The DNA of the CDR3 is TGCAGTGCTAGCGATACGGGGTACAGTTATAGCAATCAGCCCCAGCATTTT.

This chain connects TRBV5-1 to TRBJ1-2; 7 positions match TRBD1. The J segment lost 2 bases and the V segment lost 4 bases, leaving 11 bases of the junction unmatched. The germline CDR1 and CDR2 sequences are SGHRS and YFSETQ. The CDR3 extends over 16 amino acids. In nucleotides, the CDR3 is TGCGCCAGCAGCCCGGACGGCGGGACAGAGAACTATGGCTACACCTTC. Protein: CASSPDGGTENYGYTF.

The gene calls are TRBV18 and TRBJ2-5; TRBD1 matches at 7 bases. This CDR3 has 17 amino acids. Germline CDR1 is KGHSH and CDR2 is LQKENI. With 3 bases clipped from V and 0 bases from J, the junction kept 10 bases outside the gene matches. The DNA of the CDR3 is TGTGCCAGCTCACCTCGGGACAGAGCTCAAAACCAAGAGACCCAGTACTTC. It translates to CASSPRDRAQNQETQYF. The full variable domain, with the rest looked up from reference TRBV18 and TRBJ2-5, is NAGVMQNPRHLVRRRGQEARLRCSPMKGHSHVYWYRQLPEEGLKFMVYLQKENIIDESGMPKERFSAEFPKEGPSILRIQQVVRGDSAAYFCASSPRDRAQNQETQYFGPGTRLLVL.

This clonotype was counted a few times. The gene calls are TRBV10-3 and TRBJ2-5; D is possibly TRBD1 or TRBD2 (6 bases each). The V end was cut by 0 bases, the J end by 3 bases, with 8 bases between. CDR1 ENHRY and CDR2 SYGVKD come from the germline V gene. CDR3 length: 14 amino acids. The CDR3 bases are TGTGCCATCAGTGAGTCGGGGGGCGAAGAGACCCAGTACTTC. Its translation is CAISESGGEETQYF.

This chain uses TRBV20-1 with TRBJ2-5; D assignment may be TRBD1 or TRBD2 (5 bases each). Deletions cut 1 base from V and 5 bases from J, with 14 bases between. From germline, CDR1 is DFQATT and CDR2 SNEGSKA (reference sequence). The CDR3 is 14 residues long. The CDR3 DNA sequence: TGCAGTGCTAGAGGAGGGGCCTTCCGGGAGACCCAGTACTTC. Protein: CSARGGAFRETQYF.

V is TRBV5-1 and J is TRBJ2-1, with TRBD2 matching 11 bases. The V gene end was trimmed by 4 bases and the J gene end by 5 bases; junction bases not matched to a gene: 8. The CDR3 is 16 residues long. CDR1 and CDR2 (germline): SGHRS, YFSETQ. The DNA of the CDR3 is TGCGCCAGCAGCGGGTCTAGCGGGGGGCCCAACAATGAGCAGTTCTTC. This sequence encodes CASSGSSGGPNNEQFF.

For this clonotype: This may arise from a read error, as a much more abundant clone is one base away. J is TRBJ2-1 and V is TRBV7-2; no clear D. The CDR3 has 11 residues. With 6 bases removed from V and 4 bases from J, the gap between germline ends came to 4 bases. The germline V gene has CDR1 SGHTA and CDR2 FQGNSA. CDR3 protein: CASRYYNEQFF. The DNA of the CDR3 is TGTGCCAGCAGGTATTACAATGAGCAGTTCTTC.

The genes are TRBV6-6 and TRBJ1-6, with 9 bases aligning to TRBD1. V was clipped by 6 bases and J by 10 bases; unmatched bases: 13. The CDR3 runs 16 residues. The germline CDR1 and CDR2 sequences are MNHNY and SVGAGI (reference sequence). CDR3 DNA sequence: TGTGCCAGCAGCAATCAGGGACAGGGAATGGGATCACCCCTCCACTTT. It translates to CASSNQGQGMGSPLHF.

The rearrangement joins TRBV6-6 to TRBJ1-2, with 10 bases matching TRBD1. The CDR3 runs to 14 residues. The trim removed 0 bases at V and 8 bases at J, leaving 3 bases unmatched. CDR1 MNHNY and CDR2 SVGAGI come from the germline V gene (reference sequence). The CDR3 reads CASSYSLGQGGYTF. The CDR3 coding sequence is TGTGCCAGCAGTTACTCGTTGGGACAGGGGGGCTACACCTTC.

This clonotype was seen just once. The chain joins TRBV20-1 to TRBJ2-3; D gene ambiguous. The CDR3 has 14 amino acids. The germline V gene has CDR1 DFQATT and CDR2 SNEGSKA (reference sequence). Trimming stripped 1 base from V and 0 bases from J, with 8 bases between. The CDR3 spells CSARAALSTDTQYF. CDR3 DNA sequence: TGCAGTGCTAGAGCCGCGCTCAGCACAGATACGCAGTATTTT.

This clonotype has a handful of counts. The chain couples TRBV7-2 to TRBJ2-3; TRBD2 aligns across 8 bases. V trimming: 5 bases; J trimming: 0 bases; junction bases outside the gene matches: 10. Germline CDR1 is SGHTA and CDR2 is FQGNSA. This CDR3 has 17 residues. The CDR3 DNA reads TGTGCCAGCAGCCCCCTGGGAGCGGGGGCCAGCACAGATACGCAGTATTTT. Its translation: CASSPLGAGASTDTQYF.

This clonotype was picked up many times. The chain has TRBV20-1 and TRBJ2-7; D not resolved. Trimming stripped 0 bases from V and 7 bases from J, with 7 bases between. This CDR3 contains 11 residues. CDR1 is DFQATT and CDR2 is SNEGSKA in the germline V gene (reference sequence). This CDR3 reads CSARDPEEQYF. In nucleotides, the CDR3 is TGCAGTGCTAGAGATCCAGAGGAGCAGTACTTC.

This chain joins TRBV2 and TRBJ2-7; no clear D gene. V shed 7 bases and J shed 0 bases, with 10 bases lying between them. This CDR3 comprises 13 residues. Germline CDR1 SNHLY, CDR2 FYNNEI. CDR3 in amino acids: CASTEADSYEQYF. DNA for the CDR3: TGTGCCAGCACTGAGGCAGACTCCTACGAGCAGTACTTC.

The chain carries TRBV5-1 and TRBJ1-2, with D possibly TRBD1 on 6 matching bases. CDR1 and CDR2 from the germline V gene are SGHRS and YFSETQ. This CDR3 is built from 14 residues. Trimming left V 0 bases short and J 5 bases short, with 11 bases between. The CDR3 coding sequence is TGCGCCAGCAGCTTGGAAGGGGGTGATTATGGCTACACCTTC. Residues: CASSLEGGDYGYTF.

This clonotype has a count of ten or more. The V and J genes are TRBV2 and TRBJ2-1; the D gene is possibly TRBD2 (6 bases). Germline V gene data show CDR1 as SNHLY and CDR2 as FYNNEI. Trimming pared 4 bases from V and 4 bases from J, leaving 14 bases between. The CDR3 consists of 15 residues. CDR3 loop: CASSGLGGRYNEQFF. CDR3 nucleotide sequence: TGTGCCAGCAGTGGGTTGGGGGGAAGATACAATGAGCAGTTCTTC.

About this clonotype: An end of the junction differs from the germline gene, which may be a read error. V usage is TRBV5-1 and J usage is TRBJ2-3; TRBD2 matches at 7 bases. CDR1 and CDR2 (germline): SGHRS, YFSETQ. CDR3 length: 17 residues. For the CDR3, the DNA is TGCGCCAGCAGCTGGTCCCCGGCTAGCGGTAGCACAGATACACAGTATTTT. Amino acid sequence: CASSWSPASGSTDTQYF.

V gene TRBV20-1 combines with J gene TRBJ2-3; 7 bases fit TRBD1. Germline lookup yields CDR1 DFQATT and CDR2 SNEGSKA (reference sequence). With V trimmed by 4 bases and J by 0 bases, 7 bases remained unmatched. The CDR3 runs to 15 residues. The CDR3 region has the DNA TGCAGTGCTAAGACCAGGGGGATAAGCACAGATACGCAGTATTTT. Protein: CSAKTRGISTDTQYF.

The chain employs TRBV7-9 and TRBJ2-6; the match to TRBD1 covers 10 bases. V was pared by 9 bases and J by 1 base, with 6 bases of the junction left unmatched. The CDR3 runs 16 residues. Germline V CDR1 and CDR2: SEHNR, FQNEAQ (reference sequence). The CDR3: CASPTGGPSGANVLTF. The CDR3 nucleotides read TGTGCCAGTCCGACAGGGGGCCCTTCTGGGGCCAACGTCCTGACTTTC. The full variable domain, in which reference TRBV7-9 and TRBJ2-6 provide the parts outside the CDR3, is DTGVSQNPRHKITKRGQNVTFRCDPISEHNRLYWYRQTLGQGPEFLTYFQNEAQLEKSRLLSDRFSAERPKGSFSTLEIQRTEQGDSAMYLCASPTGGPSGANVLTFGAGSRLTVL.

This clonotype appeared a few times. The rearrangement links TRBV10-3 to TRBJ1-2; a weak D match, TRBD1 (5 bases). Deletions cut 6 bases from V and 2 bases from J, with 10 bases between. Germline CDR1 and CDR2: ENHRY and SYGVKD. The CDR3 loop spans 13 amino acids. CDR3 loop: CAIRDSYNYGYTF. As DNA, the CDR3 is TGTGCCATCAGAGACAGCTACAACTATGGCTACACCTTC.

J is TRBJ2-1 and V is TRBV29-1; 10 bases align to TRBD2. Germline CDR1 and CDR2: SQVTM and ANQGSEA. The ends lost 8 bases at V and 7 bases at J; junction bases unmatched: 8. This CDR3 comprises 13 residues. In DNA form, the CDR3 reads TGCAGCATAGGACTAGCGGAGATAAATGAGCAGTTCTTC. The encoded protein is CSIGLAEINEQFF.

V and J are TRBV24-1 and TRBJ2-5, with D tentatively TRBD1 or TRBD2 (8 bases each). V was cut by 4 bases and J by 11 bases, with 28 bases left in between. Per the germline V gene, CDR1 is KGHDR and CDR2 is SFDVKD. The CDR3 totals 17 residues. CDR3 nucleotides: TGTGCCACCAGTGAGCGGGGGGCCAGGGGGCGTGGGAATGAGCAGTACTTC. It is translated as CATSERGARGRGNEQYF.

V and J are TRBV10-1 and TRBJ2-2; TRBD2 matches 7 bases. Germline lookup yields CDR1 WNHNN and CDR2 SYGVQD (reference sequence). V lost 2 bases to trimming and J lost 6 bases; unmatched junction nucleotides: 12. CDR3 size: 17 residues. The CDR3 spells CASSENGLGLYAGELFF. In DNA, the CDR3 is TGCGCCAGCAGTGAGAACGGACTAGGCCTTTACGCCGGGGAGCTGTTTTTT.

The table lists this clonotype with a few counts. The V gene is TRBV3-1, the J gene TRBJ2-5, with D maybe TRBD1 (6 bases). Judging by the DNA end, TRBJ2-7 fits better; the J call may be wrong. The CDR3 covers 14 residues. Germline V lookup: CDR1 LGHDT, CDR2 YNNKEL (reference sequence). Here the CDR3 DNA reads TGTGCCAGCAGCCAAGATCGACAGGTCTACGAGCAGTACTTC. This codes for CASSQDRQVYEQYF.

CDR3 region: CAISEKGQRNEKLFF. The CDR3 DNA follows: TGTGCCATCAGTGAGAAGGGACAGAGGAACGAAAAACTGTTTTTT. The chain is built from TRBV10-3 and TRBJ1-4, with TRBD1 matching 7 bases. Germline V gene lookup returns CDR1 ENHRY and CDR2 SYGVKD. The CDR3 covers 15 residues. Germline trimming cut 2 bases from V and 8 bases from J; bases unmatched to any gene: 8.

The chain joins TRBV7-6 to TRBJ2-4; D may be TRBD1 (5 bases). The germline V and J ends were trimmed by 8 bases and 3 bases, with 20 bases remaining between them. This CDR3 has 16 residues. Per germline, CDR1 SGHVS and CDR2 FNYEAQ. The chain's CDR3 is CASLWSRVIGKNIQYF. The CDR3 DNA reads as TGTGCCAGCCTTTGGTCCAGGGTGATAGGCAAAAACATTCAGTACTTC.

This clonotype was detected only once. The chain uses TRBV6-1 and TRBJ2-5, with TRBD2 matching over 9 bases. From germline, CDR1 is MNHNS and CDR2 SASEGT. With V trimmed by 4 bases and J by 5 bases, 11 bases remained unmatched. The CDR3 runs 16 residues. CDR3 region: CASSGPSGESLETQYF. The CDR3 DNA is TGTGCCAGCAGTGGGCCTAGCGGGGAATCTTTGGAGACCCAGTACTTC.